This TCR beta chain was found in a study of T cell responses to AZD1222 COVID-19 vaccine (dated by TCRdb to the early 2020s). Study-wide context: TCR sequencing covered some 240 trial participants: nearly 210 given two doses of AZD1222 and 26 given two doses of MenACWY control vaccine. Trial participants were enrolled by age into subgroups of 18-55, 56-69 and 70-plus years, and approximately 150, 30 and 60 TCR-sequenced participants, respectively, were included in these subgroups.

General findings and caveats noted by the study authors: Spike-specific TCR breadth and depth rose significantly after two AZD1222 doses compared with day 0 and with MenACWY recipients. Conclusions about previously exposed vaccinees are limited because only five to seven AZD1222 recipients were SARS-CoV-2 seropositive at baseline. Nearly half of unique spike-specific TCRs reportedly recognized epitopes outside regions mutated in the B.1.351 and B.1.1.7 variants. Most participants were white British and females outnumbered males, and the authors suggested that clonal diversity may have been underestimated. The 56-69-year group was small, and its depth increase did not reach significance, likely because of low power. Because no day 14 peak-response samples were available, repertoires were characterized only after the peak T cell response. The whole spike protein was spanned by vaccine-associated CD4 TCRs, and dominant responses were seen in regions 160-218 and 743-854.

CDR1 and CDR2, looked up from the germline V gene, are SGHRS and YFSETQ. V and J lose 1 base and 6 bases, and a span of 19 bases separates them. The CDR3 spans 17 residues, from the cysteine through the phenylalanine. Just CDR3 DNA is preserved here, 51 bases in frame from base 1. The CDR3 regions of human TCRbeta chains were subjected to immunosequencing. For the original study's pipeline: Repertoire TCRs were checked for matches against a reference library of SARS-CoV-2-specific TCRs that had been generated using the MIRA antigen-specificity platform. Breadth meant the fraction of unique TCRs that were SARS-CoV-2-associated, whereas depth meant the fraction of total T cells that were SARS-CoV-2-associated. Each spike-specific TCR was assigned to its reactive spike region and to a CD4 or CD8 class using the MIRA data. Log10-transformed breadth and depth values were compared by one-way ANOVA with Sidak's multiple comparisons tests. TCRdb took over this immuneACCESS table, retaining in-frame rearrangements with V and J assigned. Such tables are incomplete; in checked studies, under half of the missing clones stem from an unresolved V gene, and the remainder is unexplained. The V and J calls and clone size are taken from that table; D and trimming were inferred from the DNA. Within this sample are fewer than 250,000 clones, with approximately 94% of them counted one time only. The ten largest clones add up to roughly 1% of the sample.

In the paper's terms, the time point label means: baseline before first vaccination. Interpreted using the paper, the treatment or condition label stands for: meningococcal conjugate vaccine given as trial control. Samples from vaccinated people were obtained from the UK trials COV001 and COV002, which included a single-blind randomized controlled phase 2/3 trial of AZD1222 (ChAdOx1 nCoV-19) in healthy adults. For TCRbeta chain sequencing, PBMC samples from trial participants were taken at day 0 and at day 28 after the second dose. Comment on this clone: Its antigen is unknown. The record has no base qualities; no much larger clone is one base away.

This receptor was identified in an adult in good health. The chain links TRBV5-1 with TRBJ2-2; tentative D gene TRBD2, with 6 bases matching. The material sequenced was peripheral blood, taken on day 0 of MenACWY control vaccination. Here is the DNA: TGCGCCAGCAGCTTGACTGCGCAGGGACTTTACGCCGGGGAGCTGTTTTTT. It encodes CASSLTAQGLYAGELFF.